The present entry profiles one T cell receptor beta chain with its context. The sample originates from a study of blood T cell repertoires in COVID-19. On the study more broadly: Researchers got acute and convalescent COVID-19 samples from the United States, Italy and Spain. Sources were T cells, B-cell-depleted T cells, or PBMCs; the material itself was cDNA or gDNA.

Per the authors' pipeline: Reference gene primer amplification gave estimated nucleated cell counts. Profiling relied on immunoSEQ multiplex PCR, and the TCRdb table lists in-frame clones only, not all of them. V, J and clone size were drawn from that table, and D and trimming were deduced from the DNA. In the table there are roughly 140,000 clones, around 84% of which are singletons. Sample: peripheral blood. This sequence originates from a woman between 45 and 65 years old in a cohort sampled during active or convalescent COVID-19.

CDR3 coding DNA: TGTGCCAGCAGCTTCGAAGCGGGCCTCTACGAGCAGTACTTC. Encoded protein: CASSFEAGLYEQYF. The V gene is TRBV11-2, the J gene TRBJ2-7; a possible D gene is TRBD2 (6 bases). Germline-derived CDR1 and CDR2 are SGHAT and FQNNGV. The CDR3 has 14 residues. The ends were cut back, 3 bases at V and 3 bases at J, with 12 bases in the middle.